The 15 T cell receptor beta chains in this list originate from one sample, sequenced in a study of OX40 agonist ivuxolimab in advanced cancers. The assay was immunoSEQ multiplex PCR, and TCRdb's table has in-frame clones only and misses some. The table records 70,000 or so clones, just over 90% of them present only once. Here the sequenced sample was CD4+ or CD8+ T cells sorted from blood, taken in a trial of the OX40 agonist ivuxolimab. These receptor sequences come from an adult with an advanced solid tumor such as melanoma, head and neck, liver or kidney cancer.

The chain recombines TRBV29-1 with TRBJ1-2; TRBD1 matches at 8 bases. Trimming removed 4 bases from V and 4 bases from J; junction bases left unmatched: 14. CDR3 length: 16 amino acids. Germline CDR1 SQVTM, CDR2 ANQGSEA. For the CDR3, the DNA is TGCAGCGTTGTCCCGACAGGGGCAGAGTTCGCCTATGGCTACACCTTC. It codes for CSVVPTGAEFAYGYTF.

The chain employs TRBV6-1 and TRBJ1-1, with D possibly matching TRBD1 (6 bases). Looked up from germline, CDR1 is MNHNS and CDR2 is SASEGT. CDR3 length: 17 amino acids. V was pared by 4 bases and J by 5 bases, with 23 bases between. CDR3 DNA sequence: TGTGCCAGCAGTGGTGGGTCGATTCCAGGGGTAGGGACTGAAGCTTTCTTT. Protein product: CASSGGSIPGVGTEAFF.

The genes are TRBV5-4 and TRBJ1-6; the match to TRBD1 covers 9 bases. This CDR3 comprises 15 residues. The germline gives CDR1 SGHNT, CDR2 YYREEE (reference sequence). V lost 3 bases, J lost 4 bases, and 2 bases stayed unmatched. The CDR3 region has the DNA TGTGCCAGCAGCTGGGGACAGGGATATAATTCACCCCTCCACTTT. This translates into CASSWGQGYNSPLHF.

The chain combines TRBV18 with TRBJ1-5; 11 nucleotides match TRBD1. The CDR3 consists of 17 residues. Germline CDR1 and CDR2: KGHSH and LQKENI. J lost 6 bases, V lost 2 bases, and 9 bases had no gene match. The CDR3 DNA follows: TGTGCCAGCTCACCAGGGACAGGGGGAACCGGTGCTCAGCCCCAGCATTTT. Amino acids: CASSPGTGGTGAQPQHF.

V gene TRBV6-5 combines with J gene TRBJ1-5; a weak D match, TRBD1 (6 bases). Germline V CDR1 and CDR2: MNHEY, SVGAGI. The V gene lost 2 bases and the J gene lost 2 bases, with 10 bases spanning the gap. The CDR3 consists of 15 residues. The CDR3 nucleotides read TGTGCCAGCAGTTACGGGGGGGGCGGCAATCAGCCCCAGCATTTT. It encodes CASSYGGGGNQPQHF.

The V call is TRBV7-9, the J call TRBJ2-7; possible D gene TRBD1, 5 bases. Between the trimmed V and J ends, which lost 1 base and 0 bases, there was a span of 10 bases. Germline V CDR1 and CDR2: SEHNR, FQNEAQ (reference sequence). This CDR3 is built from 15 residues. CDR3 in amino acids: CASSLGSDSSYEQYF. The CDR3 DNA sequence: TGTGCCAGCAGCTTAGGATCCGACAGCTCCTACGAGCAGTACTTC.

The rearrangement links TRBV7-2 to TRBJ2-7; 10 nucleotides align to TRBD2. Germline V gives CDR1 SGHTA, CDR2 FQGNSA. The CDR3 is made up of 19 amino acids. Trimming took 7 bases from V and 6 from J; bases not matched to a gene: 24. In DNA form, the CDR3 reads TGTGCCAGCAACCTAGATGGGGCTAGCGGGAGTCTTTTCCGTCGCGAGCAGTACTTC. It is translated as CASNLDGASGSLFRREQYF.

A remark on this clone: Other DNA sequences in the same sample also yield this CDR3. The V and J genes are TRBV30 and TRBJ1-3, with D possibly matching TRBD1 (5 bases). This CDR3 comprises 14 residues. The germline gives CDR1 GTSNPN, CDR2 SVGIG (reference sequence). The ends were cut back, 0 bases at V and 1 base at J, with 7 bases in the middle. CDR3 sequence (DNA): TGTGCCTGGAGTGTGACAGCGTCTGGAAACACCATATATTTT. It yields the protein CAWSVTASGNTIYF.

The chain combines TRBV27 with TRBJ2-3; 7 positions agree with TRBD1. Germline CDR1 reads MNHEY; CDR2 reads SMNVEV (reference sequence). J was trimmed by 0 bases and V by 5 bases; bases with no gene match: 8. The CDR3 length is 16 residues. DNA for the CDR3: TGTGCCAGCAGTGCCTACAGGGGAGTGAGCACAGATACGCAGTATTTT. It codes for CASSAYRGVSTDTQYF.

Written as DNA, the CDR3 is TGTGCCAGCAGTAGAAGACAGACCGGTAACTATGGCTACACCTTC. This sequence encodes CASSRRQTGNYGYTF. V gene TRBV2 combines with J gene TRBJ1-2; possible D gene TRBD1, 5 bases. V was shortened by 5 bases and J by 1 base, with 14 bases between the two germline ends. This CDR3 is built from 15 residues. Germline loops: CDR1 SNHLY, CDR2 FYNNEI.

This chain connects TRBV29-1 to TRBJ2-3; 13 bases map to TRBD2. V trimming: 5 bases; J trimming: 0 bases; junction bases outside the gene matches: 8. The CDR3 has 17 residues. The V gene's germline CDR1 is SQVTM and CDR2 ANQGSEA. The CDR3: CSVPGTSGVPSTDTQYF. The CDR3 DNA sequence: TGCAGCGTTCCCGGGACTAGCGGGGTCCCTAGCACAGATACGCAGTATTTT.

This chain uses TRBV30 with TRBJ1-1, with D maybe TRBD1 (5 bases). The V end was cut by 3 bases, the J end by 8 bases, with 16 bases between. Per the germline V gene, CDR1 is GTSNPN and CDR2 is SVGIG (reference sequence). The CDR3 extends over 13 amino acids. DNA of the CDR3: TGTGCCTGGAGCCACCAGGGTCGGGGCGAAGCTTTCTTT. Protein product: CAWSHQGRGEAFF.

CDR3 amino acids: CASSPTSGRLVNIQYF. For the CDR3, the DNA is TGTGCCAGCTCACCGACTAGCGGGAGACTTGTAAACATTCAGTACTTC. This rearrangement joins TRBV18 to TRBJ2-4, with 12 bases matching TRBD2. V shed 3 bases, J shed 6 bases, and the junction held 6 bases outside the gene matches. The germline V gene encodes CDR1 KGHSH and CDR2 LQKENI. CDR3 length equals 16 residues.

The gene calls are TRBV5-1 and TRBJ2-5; 7 nucleotides align to TRBD1. CDR1 and CDR2 (germline): SGHRS, YFSETQ. The CDR3 consists of 14 residues. The trim removed 1 base at V and 4 bases at J, leaving 4 bases unmatched. CDR3 loop: CASSLNEGAETQYF. For the CDR3, the DNA is TGCGCCAGCAGCTTGAACGAGGGGGCAGAGACCCAGTACTTC.

The chain carries TRBV2 and TRBJ2-3; D may be TRBD2 (6 bases). Germline loops: CDR1 SNHLY, CDR2 FYNNEI. Trimming stripped 11 bases from V and 0 bases from J, with 9 bases between. This CDR3 is built from 12 residues. The CDR3 region has the DNA TGTGCCGGCGGGGTTAGCACAGATACGCAGTATTTT. Translation gives CAGGVSTDTQYF.